A single sample gave rise to the 12 T cell receptor beta chains below, sequenced in a study of cytomegalovirus exposure and HLA in healthy donors (TCRdb year 2017). The library was obtained by the immunoSEQ multiplex PCR assay. The multiplex PCR relied on a mix of 60 forward primers for TCR Vbeta segments and 13 reverse primers for TCR Jbeta segments. Entries here come from immuneACCESS through TCRdb and include only in-frame sequences with V and J called. Some clones fail to appear in such tables; in the studies checked, an unresolved V gene covers under half of the shortfall, and the cause of the remainder is unknown. This sample comprises approximately 79,000 clones, 74% of them detected only once. Roughly 9.1% of the sample is taken by the ten largest. Input material: PBMCs. These receptors all stem from a man aged 40-50 years in good health and CMV-seropositive.

This chain uses TRBV2 with TRBJ2-1; D remains ambiguous. V shed 4 bases and J shed 9 bases, with 7 bases lying between them. The CDR3 sequence is 11 residues long. The germline V gene encodes CDR1 SNHLY and CDR2 FYNNEI. The CDR3 region has the DNA TGTGCCAGCAGTGTCCTGAGTGAGCAGTTCTTC. Translated, it gives CASSVLSEQFF.

The chain couples TRBV5-1 to TRBJ2-5; 8 bases are shared with TRBD1. The CDR3 consists of 16 residues. Trimming at V came to 1 base and at J to 4 bases, leaving 9 bases not matched to a gene. Germline V CDR1 and CDR2: SGHRS, YFSETQ. The DNA for the CDR3 is TGCGCCAGCAGCTTGATGGCAGGGGGCGCGGGAGAGACCCAGTACTTC. Its translation is CASSLMAGGAGETQYF.

This clone was detected once. This rearrangement joins TRBV11-2 to TRBJ2-2; the match to TRBD2 covers 7 bases. This CDR3 comprises 19 residues. V was clipped by 5 bases and J by 4 bases; unmatched bases: 19. Germline-derived CDR1 and CDR2 are SGHAT and FQNNGV. CDR3 in amino acids: CASSPGPNGEGRRTGELFF. The CDR3 DNA follows: TGTGCCAGCAGCCCCGGCCCTAACGGGGAGGGGCGTCGCACCGGGGAGCTGTTTTTT.

The genes are TRBV5-6 and TRBJ2-7, with D unclear. Germline V gives CDR1 SGHDT, CDR2 YYEEEE. V lost 4 bases and J lost 5, with 10 bases in between. CDR3 length: 12 amino acids. Here the CDR3 reads CASSSQAHEQYF. In DNA, the CDR3 is TGTGCCAGCAGCAGTCAGGCCCACGAGCAGTACTTC.

The rearrangement joins TRBV4-3 to TRBJ2-3; 10 nucleotides agree with TRBD2. CDR3 length equals 18 residues. With 4 bases clipped from V and 1 base from J, the junction kept 11 bases outside the gene matches. CDR1 and CDR2 (germline): LGHNA, YSLEER. CDR3 loop: CASSPRASGGGGTDTQYF. In DNA, the CDR3 is TGCGCCAGCAGCCCTCGGGCTAGCGGGGGTGGGGGCACAGATACGCAGTATTTT.

The chain couples TRBV12-5 to TRBJ1-1; the match to TRBD1 covers 7 bases. This CDR3 region has 21 residues. The J segment lost 3 bases and the V segment lost 2 bases, leaving 24 bases of the junction unmatched. The germline gives CDR1 LGHNT, CDR2 FRNRAP. The CDR3 loop reads CASGLNIFSADDRVTDTEAFF. The DNA for the CDR3 is TGTGCTAGTGGTTTGAATATCTTCTCGGCAGACGACAGGGTGACCGACACTGAAGCTTTCTTT.

The count of this clone is one. V and J are TRBV28 and TRBJ1-2; 7 bases agree with TRBD1. CDR1 is MDHEN, CDR2 SYDVKM, per germline. The V segment lost 4 bases and the J segment 7 bases; nucleotides outside the gene matches: 9. The CDR3 is made up of 14 amino acids. The CDR3 region is CASSYLQGVGGYTF. For the CDR3, the DNA is TGTGCCAGCAGTTACCTCCAGGGGGTGGGTGGCTACACCTTC.

The chain couples TRBV28 to TRBJ1-5; 7 bases line up with TRBD1. The CDR3 extends over 15 amino acids. Germline V gene lookup returns CDR1 MDHEN and CDR2 SYDVKM. V shed 3 bases, J shed 5 bases, and the junction held 7 bases outside the gene matches. CDR3 loop: CASSLGGQQYQPQHF. CDR3 DNA sequence: TGTGCCAGCAGTTTGGGGGGACAGCAGTATCAGCCCCAGCATTTT.

The CDR3 region has the DNA TGTGCCAGCAGTCCTCTAGCGGGACACTCCAATGAGCAGTTCTTC. It codes for CASSPLAGHSNEQFF. J is TRBJ2-1 and V is TRBV2, with TRBD2 matching over 9 bases. The CDR3 has 15 amino acids. With V trimmed by 5 bases and J by 6 bases, 8 bases remained unmatched. The germline V gene encodes CDR1 SNHLY and CDR2 FYNNEI.

The chain recombines TRBV5-3 with TRBJ2-1, with a possible D match to TRBD1 (5 bases). TRBV5-3 is assigned to the ORF class and has an uncertain function. Between the trimmed V and J ends, which lost 0 bases and 14 bases, there was a span of 15 bases. The CDR3 has 13 amino acids. The CDR3 DNA follows: TGTGCCAGAAGCTTGGCGTGGCAGGGAAAGGAGTTCTTC. Protein product: CARSLAWQGKEFF.

This chain connects TRBV5-1 to TRBJ2-7; D possibly corresponds to TRBD1 (5 bases). Germline lookup yields CDR1 SGHRS and CDR2 YFSETQ. CDR3 size: 14 residues. V was pared by 3 bases and J by 7 bases, with 17 bases between. As DNA, the CDR3 is TGCGCCAGCAGCTACGACAGTCTCTCGGGTGAGCAGTACTTC. Translation gives CASSYDSLSGEQYF.

This rearrangement joins TRBV9 to TRBJ2-3; possibly TRBD1 for D (5 bases). Germline CDR1 is SGDLS and CDR2 is YYNGEE. V gave up 2 bases and J gave up 3 bases, with 7 bases separating them. CDR3 length equals 13 residues. CDR3 residues: CASSVAGTDTQYF. CDR3 in DNA: TGTGCCAGCAGCGTGGCAGGGACAGATACGCAGTATTTT.